The next 20 T cell receptor beta chains were all read from a single sample in a study of blood T cell repertoires in COVID-19. Assay: immunoSEQ multiplex PCR; the TCRdb copy retains only in-frame clones and omits some. Among more than 85,000 clones listed, about 79% were seen once. Specimen: peripheral blood. The receptors originated from a man in his sixties with acute or convalescent COVID-19.

This chain joins TRBV5-1 and TRBJ1-1; 9 nucleotides align to TRBD1. The CDR3 is 14 amino acids. The V and J ends lost 5 bases and 5 bases, in that order; junction bases with no gene match: 7. Germline-derived CDR1 and CDR2 are SGHRS and YFSETQ. The CDR3 sequence is CASREQGAWTEAFF. In DNA, the CDR3 is TGCGCCAGCAGAGAACAGGGGGCTTGGACTGAAGCTTTCTTT.

V usage is TRBV5-1 and J usage is TRBJ2-5; TRBD2 might be the D (5 bases). The CDR3 is made up of 15 amino acids. With 2 bases removed from V and 5 bases from J, the gap between germline ends came to 16 bases. CDR1 is SGHRS, CDR2 YFSETQ, per germline. This chain's CDR3 is CASSLTSGVPETQYF. The CDR3 coding sequence is TGCGCCAGCAGCTTAACCTCCGGGGTCCCCGAGACCCAGTACTTC. The variable domain in full, with the rest retrieved from reference TRBV5-1 and TRBJ2-5, is KAGVTQTPRYLIKTRGQQVTLSCSPISGHRSVSWYQQTPGQGLQFLFEYFSETQRNKGNFPGRFSGRQFSNSRSEMNVSTLELGDSALYLCASSLTSGVPETQYFGPGTRLLVL.

The chain combines TRBV7-3 with TRBJ2-5; possible D gene TRBD2, 6 bases. V dropped 3 bases and J dropped 4 bases, with 18 bases sitting between them. CDR3 length: 16 amino acids. The V gene's germline CDR1 is SGHTA and CDR2 FQGTGA. The CDR3 DNA is TGTGCCAGCAGCTTTGGGCATAGCGGCATCGGAGAGACCCAGTACTTC. This codes for CASSFGHSGIGETQYF.

CDR3 DNA sequence: TGTGCCAGCAGTACGTTGGGACAGGCACACTATAATTCACCCCTCCACTTT. This sequence encodes CASSTLGQAHYNSPLHF. The chain joins TRBV2 to TRBJ1-6; TRBD1 matches at 8 bases. Looked up from germline, CDR1 is SNHLY and CDR2 is FYNNEI. Trimming removed 5 bases from V and 3 bases from J; junction bases left unmatched: 9. The CDR3 consists of 17 residues.

The chain combines TRBV28 with TRBJ2-1, with 14 bases identical to TRBD2. This CDR3 is 14 amino acids long. J was trimmed by 9 bases and V by 6 bases; bases with no gene match: 4. Germline assignment: CDR1 MDHEN and CDR2 SYDVKM. The CDR3, as DNA: TGTGCCAGCAGGACTAGCGGGGGGGCCGGTGAGCAGTTCTTC. Translated, it gives CASRTSGGAGEQFF.

V is TRBV28 and J is TRBJ1-1, with 9 nucleotides matching TRBD1. The germline gives CDR1 MDHEN, CDR2 SYDVKM. With V trimmed by 4 bases and J by 3 bases, 12 bases remained unmatched. The CDR3 consists of 17 residues. In DNA, the CDR3 is TGTGCCAGCAGTTCCCCCGCGGGGACAGGGAGGCACACTGAAGCTTTCTTT. Translated: CASSSPAGTGRHTEAFF.

This clone was recorded a few times. The V call is TRBV23-1, the J call TRBJ2-1; D may be TRBD1 (5 bases). TRBV23-1 is noted as an ORF with a role that remains uncertain. The CDR3 runs to 16 residues. Trimming shortened V by 1 base and J by 8 bases, and 18 bases separated the two germline ends. CDR3 amino acids: CASSQFLRRQLHEQFF. CDR3 coding DNA: TGCGCCAGCAGTCAATTTTTAAGGAGACAGCTTCATGAGCAGTTCTTC.

The rearrangement joins TRBV10-2 to TRBJ1-3; maybe TRBD1 (6 bases). There are 13 residues in the CDR3. Germline-derived CDR1 and CDR2 are WSHSY and SAAADI. The V end was cut by 11 bases, the J end by 2 bases, with 13 bases between. As DNA, the CDR3 is TGCGCCTCCGGCGGACAGACTGGAAACACCATATATTTT. Translation: CASGGQTGNTIYF.

This clone was observed a few times. CDR3 DNA sequence: TGTGCCAGCAGATTTGCGGGGGGCTTAACAGATACGCAGTATTTT. This encodes CASRFAGGLTDTQYF. This chain joins TRBV6-6 and TRBJ2-3; 8 bases line up with TRBD2. This CDR3 region has 15 residues. V lost 6 bases to trimming and J lost 3 bases; unmatched junction nucleotides: 8. Germline lookup yields CDR1 MNHNY and CDR2 SVGAGI (reference sequence).

V is TRBV4-2 and J is TRBJ2-5; 8 nucleotides align to TRBD2. Germline V gene sequence: CDR1 LGHNA, CDR2 YNFKEQ. CDR3 length: 18 amino acids. V lost 1 base to trimming and J lost 5 bases; unmatched junction nucleotides: 15. The CDR3 sequence: CASSQVDGYGGAGETQYF. The CDR3 region has the DNA TGTGCCAGCAGCCAAGTGGACGGTTACGGGGGGGCCGGGGAGACCCAGTACTTC.

The rearrangement uses TRBV7-9 and TRBJ1-6; D is unresolved. CDR3 length: 14 residues. V lost 5 bases to trimming and J lost 7 bases, with 12 bases between them. Germline V gene sequence: CDR1 SEHNR, CDR2 FQNEAQ (reference sequence). The CDR3 protein is CASSLLAGNSPLHF. The CDR3 DNA sequence: TGTGCCAGCAGCCTACTAGCGGGGAATTCACCCCTCCACTTT.

V is TRBV6-1 and J is TRBJ1-6; D is unclear. The length of the CDR3 is 13 residues. Trimming took off 0 bases at V and 8 bases at J, with 5 bases between the two ends. Germline loops: CDR1 MNHNS, CDR2 SASEGT. CDR3 sequence: CASSEAQDSPLHF. The CDR3 nucleotides are TGTGCCAGCAGTGAAGCGCAGGATTCACCCCTCCACTTT.

This chain connects TRBV14 to TRBJ2-5; 9 bases fit TRBD2. Trimming at V came to 3 bases and at J to 3 bases, leaving 5 bases not matched to a gene. The germline V gene has CDR1 SGHDN and CDR2 FVKESK. This CDR3 is 15 amino acids long. CDR3 in DNA: TGTGCCAGCAGCCATTACTCTAGCGGGGAAGAGACCCAGTACTTC. Its protein is CASSHYSSGEETQYF. The complete variable domain, with remaining parts taken from reference TRBV14 and TRBJ2-5, reads EAGVTQFPSHSVIEKGQTVTLRCDPISGHDNLYWYRRVMGKEIKFLLHFVKESKQDESGMPNNRFLAERTGGTYSTLKVQPAELEDSGVYFCASSHYSSGEETQYFGPGTRLLVL.

This sequence joins TRBV7-2 and TRBJ1-5; D is ambiguous. Trimming pared 3 bases from V and 1 base from J, leaving 10 bases between. The CDR3 contains 15 residues. Germline CDR1 is SGHTA and CDR2 is FQGNSA. CDR3 nucleotides: TGTGCCAGCAGCTTTCAAGGAGGCAGCAATCAGCCCCAGCATTTT. This codes for CASSFQGGSNQPQHF.

The chain uses TRBV2 and TRBJ1-5, with TRBD1 matching 8 bases. This CDR3 is 16 amino acids long. The V and J ends lost 2 bases and 6 bases, in that order; junction bases with no gene match: 9. Germline CDR1 reads SNHLY; CDR2 reads FYNNEI. CDR3 sequence: CASSEQLVQGVQPQHF. DNA for the CDR3: TGTGCCAGCAGTGAACAATTGGTACAGGGGGTTCAGCCCCAGCATTTT.

The gene calls are TRBV2 and TRBJ2-2; 8 bases line up with TRBD1. The length of the CDR3 is 15 residues. CDR1 is SNHLY, CDR2 FYNNEI, per germline. V was clipped by 6 bases and J by 3 bases; unmatched bases: 6. CDR3 in DNA: TGTGCCAGCAGCGCCAGGGGGCGAGACACCGGGGAGCTGTTTTTT. It yields the protein CASSARGRDTGELFF.

The genes are TRBV12-3 or TRBV12-4 and TRBJ1-1, with D possibly being TRBD1 (6 bases). The V end lost 5 bases, the J end lost 10 bases, and 14 bases lay between the germline ends. The CDR3 contains 12 residues. The CDR3 loop is CASSKVDSGAFF. As DNA, the CDR3 is TGTGCCAGCAGTAAAGTGGACAGTGGAGCTTTCTTT.

This chain joins TRBV28 and TRBJ2-5; D gene unclear. The germline V and J ends were trimmed by 6 bases and 3 bases, with 17 bases remaining between them. The CDR3 runs 15 residues. Germline CDR1 reads MDHEN; CDR2 reads SYDVKM. The CDR3, as DNA: TGTGCCAGCAGCCCTGAGCGCGTGGAGAAAGAGACCCAGTACTTC. Translating it yields CASSPERVEKETQYF. Complete variable domain (other parts from reference TRBV28 and TRBJ2-5): DVKVTQSSRYLVKRTGEKVFLECVQDMDHENMFWYRQDPGLGLRLIYFSYDVKMKEKGDIPEGYSVSREKKERFSLILESASTNQTSMYLCASSPERVEKETQYFGPGTRLLVL.

Only a few counts were recorded for this clone. V is TRBV28 and J is TRBJ1-1, with TRBD1 matching over 10 bases. CDR3 length: 15 residues. Trimming removed 5 bases from V and 4 bases from J; junction bases left unmatched: 7. CDR1 is MDHEN, CDR2 SYDVKM, per germline. In DNA, the CDR3 is TGTGCCAGCAGTACCCGGACAGGGGGAATCACTGAAGCTTTCTTT. Its protein product is CASSTRTGGITEAFF.

CDR3 nucleotides: TGTGCCAGCACAAGCCGTTTTAGCTCCTACGAGCAGTACTTC. Amino acid sequence: CASTSRFSSYEQYF. V usage is TRBV6-5 and J usage is TRBJ2-7; D is undetermined. The V end was cut by 7 bases, the J end by 0 bases, with 13 bases between. The CDR3 covers 14 residues. CDR1 is MNHEY and CDR2 is SVGAGI in the germline V gene.